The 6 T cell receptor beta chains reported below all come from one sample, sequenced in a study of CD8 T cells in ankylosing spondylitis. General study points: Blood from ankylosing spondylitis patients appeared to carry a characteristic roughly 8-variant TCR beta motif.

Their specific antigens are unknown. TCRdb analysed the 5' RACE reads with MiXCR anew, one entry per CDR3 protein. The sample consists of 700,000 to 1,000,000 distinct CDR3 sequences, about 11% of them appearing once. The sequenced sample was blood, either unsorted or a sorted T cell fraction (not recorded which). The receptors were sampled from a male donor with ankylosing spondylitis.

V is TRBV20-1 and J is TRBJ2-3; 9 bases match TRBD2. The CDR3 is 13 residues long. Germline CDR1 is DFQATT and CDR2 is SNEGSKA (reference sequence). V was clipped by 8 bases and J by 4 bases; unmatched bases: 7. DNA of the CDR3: TGCAGTTCTACCGGGACTAGCTCAGATACGCAGTATTTT. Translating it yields CSSTGTSSDTQYF.

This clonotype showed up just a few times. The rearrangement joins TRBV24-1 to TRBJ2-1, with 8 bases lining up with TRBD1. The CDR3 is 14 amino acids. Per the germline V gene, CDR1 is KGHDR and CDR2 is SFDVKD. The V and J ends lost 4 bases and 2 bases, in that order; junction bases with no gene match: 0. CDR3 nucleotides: TGTGCCACCAGTGAACAGGGGGCCTACAATGAGCAGTTCTTC. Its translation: CATSEQGAYNEQFF.

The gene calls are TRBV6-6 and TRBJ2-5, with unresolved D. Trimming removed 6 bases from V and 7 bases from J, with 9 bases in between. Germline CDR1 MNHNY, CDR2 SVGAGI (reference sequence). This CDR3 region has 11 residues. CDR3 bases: TGTGCCAGCAGGACGGCTCGGACCCAGTACTTC. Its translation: CASRTARTQYF.

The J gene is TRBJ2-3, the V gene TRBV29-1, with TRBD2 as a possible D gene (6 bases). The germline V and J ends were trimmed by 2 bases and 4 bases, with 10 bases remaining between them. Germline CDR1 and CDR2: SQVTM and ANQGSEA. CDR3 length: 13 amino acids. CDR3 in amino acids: CSVESGVADTQYF. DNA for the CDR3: TGCAGCGTTGAATCGGGGGTTGCAGATACGCAGTATTTT.

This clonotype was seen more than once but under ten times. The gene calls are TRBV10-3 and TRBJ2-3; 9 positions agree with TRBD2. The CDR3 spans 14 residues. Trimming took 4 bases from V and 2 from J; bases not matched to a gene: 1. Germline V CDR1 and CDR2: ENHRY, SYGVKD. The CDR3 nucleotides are TGTGCCATCAGTGGACTAGCGGACACAGATACGCAGTATTTT. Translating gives CAISGLADTDTQYF.

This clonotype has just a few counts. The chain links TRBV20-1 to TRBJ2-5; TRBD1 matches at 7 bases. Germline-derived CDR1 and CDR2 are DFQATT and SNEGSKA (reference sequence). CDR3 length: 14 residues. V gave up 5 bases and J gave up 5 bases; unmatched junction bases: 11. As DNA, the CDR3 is TGCAGTGCTCCCCTCACAGGGGCTCGGGAGACCCAGTACTTC. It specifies CSAPLTGARETQYF.